The 10 T cell receptor beta chains presented below share a single source sample, sequenced in a study of neurological immune-mediated disorders. TCRdb re-called the 5' RACE reads with MiXCR, one entry per CDR3 protein. The sample yields 20,000 to 30,000 distinct CDR3 sequences, more than 2% seen once. Sample: PBMCs. These receptor sequences come from a woman between 45 and 60 years old with multiple sclerosis.

This clonotype was detected many times. This rearrangement joins TRBV20-1 to TRBJ2-1, with 11 bases lining up with TRBD2. CDR1 is DFQATT, CDR2 SNEGSKA, per germline (reference sequence). The CDR3 is made up of 13 amino acids. This chain's CDR3 is CTASGGPTNEQFF. The DNA for the CDR3 is TGCACAGCTAGCGGGGGGCCGACCAATGAGCAGTTCTTC.

This clonotype showed up just a few times. The chain carries TRBV11-2 and TRBJ2-7; D perhaps matches TRBD2 (5 bases). The V gene's germline CDR1 is SGHAT and CDR2 FQNNGV. The length of the CDR3 is 13 residues. V was shortened by 3 bases and J by 6 bases, with 12 bases between the two germline ends. The CDR3 DNA is TGTGCCAGCAGCTTCGGCCTAGCAGGCGAGCAGTACTTC. It yields the protein CASSFGLAGEQYF.

The sample holds many counts of this clonotype. V gene TRBV20-1 combines with J gene TRBJ2-7, with TRBD1 as a possible D gene (5 bases). The germline V gene encodes CDR1 DFQATT and CDR2 SNEGSKA (reference sequence). Trimming left V 1 base short and J 6 bases short, with 7 bases between. The CDR3 consists of 11 residues. CDR3 residues: CSARAGPEQYF. In DNA form, the CDR3 reads TGCAGTGCTAGAGCAGGGCCCGAGCAGTACTTC.

This clonotype was seen only a few times. The gene calls are TRBV7-2 and TRBJ2-1; TRBD2 agrees at 8 bases. Germline V gives CDR1 SGHTA, CDR2 FQGNSA. With V trimmed by 6 bases and J by 9 bases, 7 bases remained unmatched. The CDR3 totals 13 residues. The CDR3 sequence is CASSSKGLGEQFF. The CDR3 DNA sequence: TGTGCCAGCAGTTCTAAGGGACTAGGTGAGCAGTTCTTC.

This clonotype was counted many times. The chain employs TRBV7-2 and TRBJ2-1; D ambiguous. With 7 bases removed from V and 4 bases from J, the gap between germline ends came to 11 bases. Germline V lookup: CDR1 SGHTA, CDR2 FQGNSA. The CDR3 runs to 13 residues. The CDR3 DNA sequence: TGTGCCAGCACCCGAGAGATATACAATGAGCAGTTCTTC. Translated: CASTREIYNEQFF.

This clonotype was observed at least ten times. This chain connects TRBV5-1 to TRBJ1-2; D might be TRBD1 (5 bases). Germline V gene lookup returns CDR1 SGHRS and CDR2 YFSETQ. V lost 5 bases to trimming and J lost 4 bases, with 9 bases between them. The CDR3 runs to 12 residues. This CDR3 reads CASRTDPYGYTF. The CDR3 coding sequence is TGCGCCAGCAGGACAGACCCCTATGGCTACACCTTC.

This clonotype was recorded a few times. Germline and junction disagree at one end, which may indicate a read error. The chain couples TRBV5-1 to TRBJ1-1; no clear D. This CDR3 comprises 13 residues. The germline gives CDR1 SGHRS, CDR2 YFSETQ. The CDR3 region is CASSLFGDTEAFF. The CDR3 coding sequence is TGTGCCAGCAGCTTGTTTGGGGACACTGAAGCTTTCTTT.

This clonotype occurred a few times. One base away lies a much larger clone, so this may be a sequencing read error. The genes are TRBV7-8 and TRBJ1-1; 7 bases fit TRBD1. The junction had 8 bases not matched to a gene; V was cut back by 0 bases and J by 10 bases. The CDR3 has 14 residues. CDR1 SGHVS and CDR2 FQNEAQ come from the germline V gene. In nucleotides, the CDR3 is TGTGCCAGCAGCTTAGCCCTAACGACAGGGACAGCTTTCTTT. Residues: CASSLALTTGTAFF.

This clonotype was seen at least ten times. This chain uses TRBV20-1 with TRBJ1-4, with D possibly TRBD1 on 6 matching bases. Trimming removed 6 bases from V and 3 bases from J, with 17 bases in between. There are 15 residues in the CDR3. CDR1 is DFQATT, CDR2 SNEGSKA, per germline (reference sequence). The DNA for the CDR3 is TGCAGTGCGCAATCACAGGGATCGGCTAATGAAAAACTGTTTTTT. This codes for CSAQSQGSANEKLFF.

In this sample, this clonotype turned up many times. The V call is TRBV9, the J call TRBJ2-2; 9 positions match TRBD2. The CDR3 has 16 amino acids. V lost 7 bases to trimming and J lost 6 bases; unmatched junction nucleotides: 13. Germline V gene lookup returns CDR1 SGDLS and CDR2 YYNGEE. The CDR3 DNA reads TGTGCCAGCGGATCCCCCCGGACTAGCGCTGCCGGGGAGCTGTTTTTT. It codes for CASGSPRTSAAGELFF.